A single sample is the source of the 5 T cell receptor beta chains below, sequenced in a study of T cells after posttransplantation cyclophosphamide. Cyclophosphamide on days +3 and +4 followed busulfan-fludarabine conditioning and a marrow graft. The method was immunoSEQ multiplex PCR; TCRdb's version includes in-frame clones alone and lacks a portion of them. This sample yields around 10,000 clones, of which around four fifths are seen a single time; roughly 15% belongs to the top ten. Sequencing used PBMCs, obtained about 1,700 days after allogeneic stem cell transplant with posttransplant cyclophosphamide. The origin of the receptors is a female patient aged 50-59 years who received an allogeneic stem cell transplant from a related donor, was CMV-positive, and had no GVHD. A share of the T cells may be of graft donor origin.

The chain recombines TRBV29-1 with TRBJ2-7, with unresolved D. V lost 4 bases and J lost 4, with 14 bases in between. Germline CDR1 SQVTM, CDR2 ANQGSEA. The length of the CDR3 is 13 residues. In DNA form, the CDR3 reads TGCAGCGTTGTACAGCCCAGAGAATACGAGCAGTACTTC. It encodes CSVVQPREYEQYF.

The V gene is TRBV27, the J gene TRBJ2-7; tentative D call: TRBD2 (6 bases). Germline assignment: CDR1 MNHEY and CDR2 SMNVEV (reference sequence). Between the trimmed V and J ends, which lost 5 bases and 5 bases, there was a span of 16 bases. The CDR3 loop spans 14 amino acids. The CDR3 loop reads CASSPGDFNNEQYF. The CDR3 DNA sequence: TGTGCCAGCAGTCCTGGGGACTTCAATAACGAGCAGTACTTC.

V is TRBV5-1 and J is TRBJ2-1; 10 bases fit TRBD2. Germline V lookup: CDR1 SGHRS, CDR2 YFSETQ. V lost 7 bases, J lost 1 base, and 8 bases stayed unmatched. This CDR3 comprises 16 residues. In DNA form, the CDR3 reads TGCGCCAGCGGGACTAGCGCCAGGCCGTCCTACAATGAGCAGTTCTTC. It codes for CASGTSARPSYNEQFF.

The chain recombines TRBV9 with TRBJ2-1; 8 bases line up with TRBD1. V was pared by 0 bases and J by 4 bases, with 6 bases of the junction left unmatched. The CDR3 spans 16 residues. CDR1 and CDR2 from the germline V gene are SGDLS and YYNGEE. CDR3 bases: TGTGCCAGCAGCGTAGGGGGACAGGTAATGTACAATGAGCAGTTCTTC. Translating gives CASSVGGQVMYNEQFF.

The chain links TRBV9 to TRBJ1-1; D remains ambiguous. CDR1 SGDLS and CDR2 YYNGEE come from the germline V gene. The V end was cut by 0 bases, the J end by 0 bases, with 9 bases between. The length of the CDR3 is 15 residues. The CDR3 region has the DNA TGTGCCAGCAGCGTAGGTACAGTCATGAACACTGAAGCTTTCTTT. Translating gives CASSVGTVMNTEAFF.